The 21 T cell receptor beta chains in this list originate from one sample, sequenced in a study of CD8 T cells in Susac syndrome (dated by TCRdb to the late 2010s). Receptors were amplified or captured by the immunoSEQ multiplex PCR assay. RNA was extracted using the RNeasy kit, and about 0.45 to 1 microgram was reverse transcribed with random hexamers. TCRdb trimmed the raw reads at Q25, called clones with MiXCR and kept productive beta chains. Rows are combined by CDR3 protein, so each entry shows the most common genes and DNA. The sample table holds 140,000 or so distinct CDR3 sequences, of which under 97% were seen once. Of the sample, 0.065% to 0.1% falls within the top ten clones. Sample: CD4+ T cells from PBMCs. The receptors were sampled from a human donor with Susac syndrome.

The chain couples TRBV7-3 to TRBJ1-5; D remains unclear. This CDR3 contains 13 residues. Per germline, CDR1 SGHTA and CDR2 FQGTGA. V gave up 1 base and J gave up 5 bases, with 6 bases separating them. CDR3 sequence (DNA): TGTGCCAGCAGCTTAAGGCCAGATCAGCCCCAGCATTTT. The encoded protein is CASSLRPDQPQHF.

This chain links TRBV19 with TRBJ1-1, with D possibly matching TRBD1 (5 bases). The CDR3 covers 13 residues. Per germline, CDR1 LNHDA and CDR2 SQIVND (reference sequence). Trimming left V 5 bases short and J 4 bases short, with 11 bases between. The CDR3, as DNA: TGTGCCAGTAGTTGGGGCGAGGGCACTGAAGCTTTCTTT. The encoded protein is CASSWGEGTEAFF.

The chain has TRBV15 and TRBJ2-7; tentatively, D is TRBD1 or TRBD2 (5 bases each). CDR1 and CDR2 from the germline V gene are LNHNV and YYDKDF (reference sequence). Trimming removed 4 bases from V and 6 bases from J, with 10 bases in between. The CDR3 has 12 amino acids. The CDR3 spells CATSTRGTEQYF. In DNA form, the CDR3 reads TGTGCCACCAGCACCCGAGGGACCGAGCAGTACTTC.

The V and J genes are TRBV27 and TRBJ1-1; TRBD1 might be the D (6 bases). CDR3 size: 15 residues. Per germline, CDR1 MNHEY and CDR2 SMNVEV (reference sequence). V lost 3 bases and J lost 0, with 11 bases in between. CDR3 residues: CASSFRRGVNTEAFF. The CDR3 DNA reads as TGTGCCAGCAGTTTCAGGAGGGGGGTGAACACTGAAGCTTTCTTT.

CDR3 in amino acids: CASSPGNTIYF. CDR3 coding DNA: TGTGCCAGCTCACCCGGAAACACCATATATTTT. The V call is TRBV18, the J call TRBJ1-3, with D unresolved. The V gene lost 3 bases and the J gene lost 4 bases, with 1 base spanning the gap. Germline CDR1 and CDR2: KGHSH and LQKENI. The CDR3 is made up of 11 amino acids.

The V gene is TRBV29-1, the J gene TRBJ1-4; TRBD1 might be the D (6 bases). Per germline, CDR1 SQVTM and CDR2 ANQGSEA. The CDR3 sequence is 15 residues long. V lost 4 bases, J lost 7 bases, and 19 bases lay in between. CDR3 DNA: TGCAGCGTTGGGATCGGCACAGGGCGGGGTGAAAAACTGTTTTTT. Its translation: CSVGIGTGRGEKLFF.

The chain carries TRBV9 and TRBJ2-3; 7 bases agree with TRBD1. Germline CDR1 and CDR2: SGDLS and YYNGEE. The CDR3 contains 13 residues. The J segment lost 3 bases and the V segment lost 4 bases, leaving 2 bases of the junction unmatched. CDR3 loop: CASSKQGTDTQYF. Here the CDR3 DNA reads TGTGCCAGCAGCAAACAGGGGACAGATACGCAGTATTTT.

The chain employs TRBV20-1 and TRBJ2-7, with TRBD1 identical over 10 bases. The CDR3 runs 15 residues. Trimming cost V 1 base and J 7 bases; bases outside gene matches: 10. Germline lookup yields CDR1 DFQATT and CDR2 SNEGSKA (reference sequence). CDR3 nucleotide sequence: TGCAGTGCTAGAGGCGGACAGGGGGTATACGGGGAGCAGTACTTC. This translates into CSARGGQGVYGEQYF.

This sequence joins TRBV7-2 and TRBJ1-6, with D unclear. The V gene's germline CDR1 is SGHTA and CDR2 FQGNSA. This CDR3 comprises 15 residues. V was cut by 1 base and J by 7 bases, with 11 bases left in between. Written as DNA, the CDR3 is TGTGCCAGCAGCTTAGACCCCAACCAAAATTCACCCCTCCACTTT. Translating it yields CASSLDPNQNSPLHF.

J is TRBJ2-3 and V is TRBV5-1; D gene unclear. In germline, CDR1 is SGHRS, CDR2 YFSETQ. The V gene lost 2 bases and the J gene lost 2 bases, with 6 bases spanning the gap. The CDR3 is 13 residues long. CDR3 nucleotides: TGCGCCAGCAGCTTCGACGTCACAGATACGCAGTATTTT. Protein sequence: CASSFDVTDTQYF.

The sample holds one count of this clonotype. The V call is TRBV6-5, the J call TRBJ2-7; D call uncertain. Germline CDR1 and CDR2: MNHEY and SVGAGI. Trimming removed 6 bases from V and 1 base from J, with 10 bases in between. The length of the CDR3 is 13 residues. CDR3 DNA sequence: TGTGCCAGCAGCCAAGACACATCCTACGAGCAGTACTTC. It translates to CASSQDTSYEQYF.

This chain links TRBV6-5 with TRBJ1-1, with D tentatively TRBD1 (5 bases). The germline CDR1 and CDR2 sequences are MNHEY and SVGAGI. This CDR3 spans 14 amino acids. V was clipped by 6 bases and J by 4 bases, with 15 bases between them. In DNA form, the CDR3 reads TGTGCCAGCAGCACCGTAGGGGCGGGCACTGAAGCTTTCTTT. Amino acid sequence: CASSTVGAGTEAFF.

The chain uses TRBV28 and TRBJ2-5; D call uncertain. The CDR3 runs to 15 residues. Per the germline V gene, CDR1 is MDHEN and CDR2 is SYDVKM. Trimming stripped 2 bases from V and 0 bases from J, with 10 bases between. The CDR3 region is CASSLMGSYQETQYF. CDR3 nucleotide sequence: TGTGCCAGCAGTTTAATGGGGTCATACCAAGAGACCCAGTACTTC.

The chain combines TRBV7-3 with TRBJ1-1; D remains ambiguous. This CDR3 contains 14 residues. Germline V gene data show CDR1 as SGHTA and CDR2 as FQGTGA. V was pared by 4 bases and J by 1 base, with 10 bases between. The CDR3 bases are TGTGCCAGCAGCTCCCAGCCAGAGAACACTGAAGCTTTCTTT. This gives the protein CASSSQPENTEAFF. The whole variable domain, remainder taken from reference TRBV7-3 and TRBJ1-1, is GAGVSQTPSNKVTEKGKYVELRCDPISGHTALYWYRQSLGQGPEFLIYFQGTGAADDSGLPNDRFFAVRPEGSVSTLKIQRTERGDSAVYLCASSSQPENTEAFFGQGTRLTVV.

Regarding this clonotype: Germline and junction disagree at one end, which may indicate a read error. The V and J genes are TRBV12-3 or TRBV12-4 and TRBJ2-7; D remains ambiguous. The CDR3 extends over 14 amino acids. The CDR3 DNA follows: TGTGCCAGCGGGCAGGTAGTAGGCTCCCACGAGCAGTACTTC. Its translation is CASGQVVGSHEQYF.

This clonotype was found once. The chain is built from TRBV12-3 or TRBV12-4 and TRBJ1-1; D remains ambiguous. This CDR3 is 18 amino acids long. Trimming pared 3 bases from V and 0 bases from J, leaving 20 bases between. CDR3 bases: TGTGCCAGCAGTTTCCGGCTGGAGCTCGTTGGGATGAACACTGAAGCTTTCTTT. It yields the protein CASSFRLELVGMNTEAFF.

The chain carries TRBV4-2 and TRBJ2-1; no clear D gene. CDR3 length equals 16 residues. With 2 bases removed from V and 0 bases from J, the gap between germline ends came to 11 bases. Germline V gene sequence: CDR1 LGHNA, CDR2 YNFKEQ. DNA of the CDR3: TGTGCCAGCAGCCAATCCGGGCGAAGCTCCTACAATGAGCAGTTCTTC. Protein: CASSQSGRSSYNEQFF.

V and J are TRBV5-1 and TRBJ1-6; D remains unclear. Germline-derived CDR1 and CDR2 are SGHRS and YFSETQ. Between the trimmed V and J ends, which lost 4 bases and 8 bases, there was a span of 22 bases. The CDR3 covers 17 residues. CDR3 coding DNA: TGCGCCAGCAGCCCGGCGAGGATCGAGGAGGGTCATTCACCCCTCCACTTT. It codes for CASSPARIEEGHSPLHF.

The chain joins TRBV5-1 to TRBJ2-5, with D maybe TRBD1 (6 bases). The V end was cut by 0 bases, the J end by 5 bases, with 14 bases between. The germline V gene encodes CDR1 SGHRS and CDR2 YFSETQ. This CDR3 comprises 15 residues. The CDR3 bases are TGCGCCAGCAGCTTGGGCGCAGGGGCGAGGGAGACCCAGTACTTC. It is translated as CASSLGAGARETQYF.

This chain links TRBV25-1 with TRBJ2-2; D possibly corresponds to TRBD1 (7 bases). This CDR3 spans 16 amino acids. The V gene lost 10 bases and the J gene lost 6 bases, with 24 bases spanning the gap. Germline loops: CDR1 MGHDK, CDR2 SYGVNS. CDR3: CATRFGAGGKAGELFF. The CDR3 nucleotides read TGTGCCACCCGTTTCGGCGCAGGGGGGAAGGCCGGGGAGCTGTTTTTT.

This chain uses TRBV7-2 with TRBJ2-3; D gene ambiguous. CDR3 length equals 13 residues. The V end lost 0 bases, the J end lost 9 bases, and 10 bases lay between the germline ends. The V gene's germline CDR1 is SGHTA and CDR2 FQGNSA. The CDR3 DNA sequence: TGTGCCAGCAGCTTAGCGGACCTGGGGACGCAGTATTTT. Its protein is CASSLADLGTQYF.